A selection of T cell receptor beta chains follows, all from one sample in a study of blood T cell repertoires in COVID-19. The protocol was immunoSEQ multiplex PCR, while the TCRdb copy is restricted to in-frame clones and leaves out a portion. The profile covers 100,000 to 120,000 clones, with 88% appearing a single time and 3% to 3.5% taken by the ten largest. The material sequenced was peripheral blood. The receptors were gathered from a woman aged 45-65 years with acute or convalescent COVID-19. The CDR3 runs from the conserved cysteine through the conserved F or W. D genes are given only for firm matches. Size is omitted from some rows. Given values are once, few, many or a class for expanded clones.

size	D	V	J	length	CDR3	DNA
.	.	TRBV5-5	TRBJ2-5	12	CASSYGEETQYF	TGTGCCAGCAGCTACGGGGAAGAGACCCAGTACTTC
few	TRBD2	TRBV18	TRBJ2-1	15	CASSQLAGVYNEQFF	TGTGCCAGCTCGCAACTAGCGGGAGTCTACAATGAGCAGTTCTTC
.	.	TRBV18	TRBJ1-3	14	CASSPTGTGNTIYF	TGTGCCAGCTCTCCTACAGGGACTGGAAACACCATATATTTT
.	TRBD1	TRBV5-1	TRBJ2-1	14	CASSLRTGGNEQFF	TGCGCCAGCAGCCTACGGACAGGGGGCAATGAGCAGTTCTTC
.	.	TRBV2	TRBJ2-3	15	CASSQRVSDTDTQYF	TGTGCCAGCAGTCAGAGGGTTTCCGACACAGATACGCAGTATTTT
.	.	TRBV2	TRBJ2-6	20	CASSEAATGLRLSGANVLTF	TGTGCCAGCAGTGAAGCGGCAACAGGGTTGAGACTCTCTGGGGCCAACGTCCTGACTTTC
.	.	TRBV3-1/TRBV3-2	TRBJ1-5	18	CASSAGTSLDRSNQPQHF	TGTGCCAGCAGCGCCGGGACTTCTCTGGACCGTAGCAATCAGCCCCAGCATTTT
.	TRBD1	TRBV4-2	TRBJ2-3	17	CASSRSQGTGGSDTQYF	TGTGCCAGCAGCCGCTCTCAGGGGACAGGTGGCTCAGATACGCAGTATTTT
.	.	TRBV6-5	TRBJ1-4	13	CASRGPGIEKLFF	TGTGCCAGCAGAGGCCCGGGGATTGAAAAACTGTTTTTT
.	.	TRBV24-1	TRBJ2-6	17	CATSDPTRHSGANVLTF	TGTGCCACCAGTGATCCCACTCGACACTCTGGGGCCAACGTCCTGACTTTC
.	.	TRBV6-5	TRBJ1-4	14	CASTRTAANEKLFF	TGTGCCAGCACCAGGACAGCCGCTAATGAAAAACTGTTTTTT
once	TRBD1	TRBV19	TRBJ1-2	15	CASSPGTGGGYGYTF	TGTGCCAGTAGTCCCGGGACAGGGGGCGGCTATGGCTACACCTTC
.	TRBD1	TRBV2	TRBJ1-5	14	CASSRQGEYQPQHF	TGTGCCAGCAGCCGACAGGGGGAGTATCAGCCCCAGCATTTT
.	.	TRBV27	TRBJ2-7	13	CASSLPGGYEQYF	TGTGCCAGCAGTTTACCAGGGGGGTACGAGCAGTACTTC
.	TRBD2	TRBV3-1/TRBV3-2	TRBJ2-7	17	CASSQPHGTSGLYEQYF	TGTGCCAGCAGCCAACCCCACGGGACTAGCGGCCTCTACGAGCAGTACTTC
.	.	TRBV24-1	TRBJ1-3	11	CATIGGNTIYF	TGTGCCACCATCGGGGGAAACACCATATATTTT
.	TRBD1	TRBV6-6	TRBJ2-1	15	CASSTDRAGGNEQFF	TGTGCCAGCAGTACGGACAGGGCAGGGGGCAATGAGCAGTTCTTC
.	.	TRBV19	TRBJ1-1	16	CASTDWGTPMNTEAFF	TGTGCCAGTACCGACTGGGGGACACCCATGAACACTGAAGCTTTCTTT
.	.	TRBV12-3/TRBV12-4	TRBJ1-5	10	CASYSQPQHF	TGTGCCAGCTATAGTCAGCCCCAGCATTTT
.	TRBD2	TRBV10-3	TRBJ2-3	13	CAISGRVADTQYF	TGTGCCATCAGCGGGAGGGTCGCAGATACGCAGTATTTT
few	TRBD2	TRBV11-1	TRBJ2-7	14	CASSPPLAGVEQYF	TGTGCCAGCAGCCCGCCACTAGCGGGAGTCGAGCAGTACTTC
.	TRBD1	TRBV5-6	TRBJ2-7	15	CASSRFTGGFNEQYF	TGTGCCAGCAGCCGATTCACAGGGGGCTTCAACGAGCAGTACTTC
.	.	TRBV10-3	TRBJ1-2	13	CAIRLGGDYGYTF	TGTGCCATCAGGTTGGGAGGGGACTATGGCTACACCTTC
.	.	TRBV27	TRBJ1-1	16	CASRTRQSGSGLEAFF	TGTGCCAGCAGGACACGACAGTCTGGAAGTGGTCTTGAAGCTTTCTTT
.	TRBD1	TRBV2	TRBJ2-7	14	CASSERTGVSEQYF	TGTGCCAGCAGTGAGAGGACAGGAGTTTCCGAGCAGTACTTC
.	TRBD2	TRBV28	TRBJ2-7	15	CASSAPSGPTYEQYF	TGTGCCAGCAGTGCCCCTAGCGGGCCGACCTACGAGCAGTACTTC
.	TRBD2	TRBV5-1	TRBJ2-1	15	CASSLLAGADNEQFF	TGCGCCAGCAGCCTACTAGCGGGAGCCGACAATGAGCAGTTCTTC